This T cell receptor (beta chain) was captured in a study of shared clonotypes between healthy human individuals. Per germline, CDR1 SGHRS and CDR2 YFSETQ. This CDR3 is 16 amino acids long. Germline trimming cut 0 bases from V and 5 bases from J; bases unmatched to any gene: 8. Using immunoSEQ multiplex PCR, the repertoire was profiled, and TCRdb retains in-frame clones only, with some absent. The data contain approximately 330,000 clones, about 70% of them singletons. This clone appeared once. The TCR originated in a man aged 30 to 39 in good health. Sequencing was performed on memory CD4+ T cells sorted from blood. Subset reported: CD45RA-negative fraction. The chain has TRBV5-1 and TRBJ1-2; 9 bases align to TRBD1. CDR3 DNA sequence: TGCGCCAGCAGCTTGGCCGGGACAGGGAACTTTTATGGCTACACCTTC. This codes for CASSLAGTGNFYGYTF.